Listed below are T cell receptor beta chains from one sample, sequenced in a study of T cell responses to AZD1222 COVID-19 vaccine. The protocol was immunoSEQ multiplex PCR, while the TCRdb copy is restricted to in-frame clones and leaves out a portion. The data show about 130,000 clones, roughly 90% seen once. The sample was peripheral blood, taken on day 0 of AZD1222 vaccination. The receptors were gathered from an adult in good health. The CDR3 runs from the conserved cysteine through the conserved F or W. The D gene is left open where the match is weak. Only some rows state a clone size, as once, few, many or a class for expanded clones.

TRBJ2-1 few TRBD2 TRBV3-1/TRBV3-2 CATTPGLAGANEQFF TGTGCCACCACTCCCGGACTAGCGGGAGCCAATGAGCAGTTCTTC
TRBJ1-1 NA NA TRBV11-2 CASRLDLNTEAFF TGTGCCAGCAGACTGGACCTGAACACTGAAGCTTTCTTT
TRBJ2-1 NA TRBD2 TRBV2 CASSEGTSVYNEQFF TGTGCCAGCAGTGAAGGGACTAGCGTCTACAATGAGCAGTTCTTC
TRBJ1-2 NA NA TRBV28 CASSLGSYGYTF TGTGCCAGCAGTTTAGGGAGCTATGGCTACACCTTC
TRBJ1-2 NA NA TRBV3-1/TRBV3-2 CASSQGQLYGYTF TGTGCCAGCAGCCAAGGACAGCTCTATGGCTACACCTTC
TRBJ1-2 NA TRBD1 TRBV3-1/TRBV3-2 CASSQGSTGTGYTF TGTGCCAGCAGCCAAGGGTCGACAGGGACTGGCTACACCTTC
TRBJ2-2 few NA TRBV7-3 CASSLTGFDTGELFF TGTGCCAGCAGCTTAACTGGGTTTGACACCGGGGAGCTGTTTTTT
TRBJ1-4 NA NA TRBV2 CASSSAGATNEKLFF TGTGCCAGCAGTAGCGCGGGTGCAACTAATGAAAAACTGTTTTTT
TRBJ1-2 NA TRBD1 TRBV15 CATSRGMIGRGPGYTF TGTGCCACCAGCAGGGGAATGATCGGTAGGGGGCCTGGCTACACCTTC
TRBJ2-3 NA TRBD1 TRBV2 CARRDSSSTDTQYF TGTGCCAGAAGGGACAGTTCTAGCACAGATACGCAGTATTTT
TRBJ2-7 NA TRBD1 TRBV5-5 CASSPDRGWYEQYF TGTGCCAGCAGCCCCGACAGGGGGTGGTACGAGCAGTACTTC
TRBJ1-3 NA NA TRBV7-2 CASSWGKGTGNTIYF TGTGCCAGCAGCTGGGGCAAGGGCACTGGAAACACCATATATTTT
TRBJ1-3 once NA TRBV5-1 CASSSLPGNTIYF TGCGCCAGCAGCTCACTCCCTGGAAACACCATATATTTT
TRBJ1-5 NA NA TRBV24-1 CATSDFGEQPQHF TGTGCCACCAGTGATTTCGGGGAGCAGCCCCAGCATTTT
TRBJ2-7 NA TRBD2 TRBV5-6 CASSLDPGLVLNEQYF TGTGCCAGCAGCTTGGACCCGGGACTAGTCTTAAACGAGCAGTACTTC
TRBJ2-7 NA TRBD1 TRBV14 CASSHRMGTGNEQYF TGTGCCAGCAGCCATCGGATGGGGACAGGGAACGAGCAGTACTTC
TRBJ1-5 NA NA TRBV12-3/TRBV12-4 CASREGGLQPQHF TGTGCCAGCAGGGAAGGGGGGCTTCAGCCCCAGCATTTT
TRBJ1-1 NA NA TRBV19 CASSMQSPGYTEAFF TGTGCCAGTAGTATGCAGTCACCGGGGTACACTGAAGCTTTCTTT
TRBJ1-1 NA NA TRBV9 CASSPTGDIDYTEAFF TGTGCCAGCAGCCCGACTGGGGACATAGACTACACTGAAGCTTTCTTT
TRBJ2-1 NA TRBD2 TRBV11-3 CASSRLAGVDNEQFF TGTGCCAGCAGCAGACTAGCGGGAGTTGACAATGAGCAGTTCTTC
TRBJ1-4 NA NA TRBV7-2 CASSWTPEGTNEKLFF TGTGCCAGCAGCTGGACACCCGAAGGGACTAATGAAAAACTGTTTTTT
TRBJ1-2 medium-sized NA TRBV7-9 CASSLASTGIYGYTF TGTGCCAGCAGCTTAGCGTCGACGGGGATCTATGGCTACACCTTC
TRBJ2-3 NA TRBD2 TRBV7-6 CASSLLSGPSTDTQYF TGTGCCAGCAGCTTACTTAGCGGGCCTAGCACAGATACGCAGTATTTT
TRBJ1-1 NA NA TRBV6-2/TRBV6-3 CASSYSINLGPWGTEAFF TGTGCCAGCAGTTACTCGATAAATCTGGGGCCTTGGGGCACTGAAGCTTTCTTT
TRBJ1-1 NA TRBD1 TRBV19 CATLRQGAPNTEAFF TGTGCCACTCTAAGACAGGGAGCACCCAACACTGAAGCTTTCTTT
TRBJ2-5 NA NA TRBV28 CASSYATGQETQYF TGTGCCAGCAGTTACGCAACAGGGCAAGAGACCCAGTACTTC
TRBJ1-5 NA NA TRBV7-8 CASSLYPLIGEGVNSNQPQHF TGTGCCAGCAGCTTATACCCCCTAATCGGGGAGGGGGTTAATAGCAATCAGCCCCAGCATTTT
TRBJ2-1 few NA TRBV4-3 CASSQAGTWGYNEQFF TGCGCCAGCAGCCAAGCAGGGACCTGGGGTTACAATGAGCAGTTCTTC
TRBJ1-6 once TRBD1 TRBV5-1 CASTYGGGHGWSPLHF TGCGCCAGCACCTATGGAGGGGGCCACGGTTGGTCACCCCTCCACTTT
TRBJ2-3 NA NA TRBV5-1 CASSLDSPGPDTQYF TGCGCCAGCAGCTTGGACAGCCCGGGCCCAGATACGCAGTATTTT
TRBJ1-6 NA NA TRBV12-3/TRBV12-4 CASSFRNSPLHF TGTGCCAGCAGTTTCCGTAATTCACCCCTCCACTTT
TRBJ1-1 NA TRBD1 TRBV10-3 CAIGQQGRTEAFF TGTGCCATCGGACAACAGGGGAGGACTGAAGCTTTCTTT
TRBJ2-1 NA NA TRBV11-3 CASSLEAEGEQFF TGTGCCAGCAGCTTAGAGGCGGAGGGGGAGCAGTTCTTC
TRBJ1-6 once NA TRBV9 CASSPGGVGSPLHF TGTGCCAGCAGCCCTGGGGGGGTAGGTTCACCCCTCCACTTT
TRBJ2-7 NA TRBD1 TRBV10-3 CAISGQGSGYEQYF TGTGCCATCAGTGGACAGGGATCCGGTTACGAGCAGTACTTC
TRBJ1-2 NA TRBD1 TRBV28 CASSARGKANYGYTF TGTGCCAGCAGTGCCAGGGGGAAAGCTAACTATGGCTACACCTTC
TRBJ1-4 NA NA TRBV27 CASSPQGPLGTNEKLFF TGTGCCAGCAGCCCCCAGGGGCCTTTAGGAACTAATGAAAAACTGTTTTTT
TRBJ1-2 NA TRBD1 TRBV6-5 CASSGTGSYGYTF TGTGCCAGCAGCGGGACAGGGAGCTATGGCTACACCTTC
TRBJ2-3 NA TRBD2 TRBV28 CASPPAGGGRADTQYF TGTGCCAGCCCCCCAGCGGGGGGGGGAAGAGCAGATACGCAGTATTTT
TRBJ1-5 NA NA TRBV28 CASRRAGKSNQPQHF TGTGCCAGCAGGAGAGCAGGGAAGAGCAATCAGCCCCAGCATTTT